This T cell receptor (beta chain) was recovered during a study of T cell repertoires in cytomegalovirus infection. General study findings and limits: Predominance within the ex vivo response was attributable to HLA-C-restricted CMV-specific TCR beta clonotypes.

Using its own MiXCR run on the reads, TCRdb lists one record per CDR3 protein. Among about 98,000 distinct CDR3 sequences, 15% to 20% were seen once, and the ten largest hold approximately 8%. Regarding this clonotype: Antigen specificity is unknown. A read error may account for a junction end that differs from germline.

Germline V lookup: CDR1 SGHVT, CDR2 SQSDAQ. The CDR3 is 13 amino acids. This TCR was sampled from a human donor in good health (CMV status not recorded). Some clones in this sample may be carry-over from other donors' samples. The V call is TRBV7-4, the J call TRBJ1-4, with 7 bases aligning to TRBD1. Source material: PBMCs. CDR3 region: CASSLTGSEKLLF. DNA for the CDR3: TGTGCCAGCAGCTTGACAGGGTCTGAAAAACTGCTTTTT.